The present T cell receptor beta chain was sequenced within a study of OX40 agonist ivuxolimab in advanced cancers. About the research overall: Past anti-PD-1, anti-PD-L1 or anti-CTLA-4 therapy was accepted, and 40% to 45% had received some. Study-wide results and limits: Clonal expansion from baseline to week 6 occurred in both CD4+ and CD8+ T cells. Among expanded peripheral T cells, antigen specificity went undetermined.

The CDR3 is 15 residues long. Unmatched junction bases numbered 8, after V lost 3 bases and J lost 5 bases. Germline values: CDR1 SGHDN, CDR2 FVKESK. Concerning this clone itself: The antigen remains undetermined.

Repertoires were generated with immunoSEQ multiplex PCR, while TCRdb's copy carries only in-frame clones and drops some. The sample has tens of thousands of clones; roughly nine tenths are singletons. This specimen was CD4+ or CD8+ T cells sorted from blood, taken in a trial of the OX40 agonist ivuxolimab. The chain joins TRBV14 to TRBJ2-7; TRBD1 matches at 9 bases. The receptor's source is an adult with an advanced solid tumor such as melanoma, head and neck, liver or kidney cancer. Here the CDR3 DNA reads TGTGCCAGCAGCCATCCGGGACAGGGTTTCCACGAGCAGTACTTC. This translates into CASSHPGQGFHEQYF.